This TCR beta chain was captured in a study of PD-1 blockade in classical Hodgkin lymphoma. Background on the study: The nivolumab dose that patients received was 3 mg/kg, given intravenously every 2 weeks.

Study results and limitations: Repertoire differences lack defined causes, possibly disease activity or prior therapy. Before treatment, TCR diversity in newly diagnosed patients was reportedly lower than in healthy donors.

In every patient, relapse followed autologous stem cell transplantation, while exposure to brentuximab vedotin differed. The assay was immunoSEQ multiplex PCR, and TCRdb's table has in-frame clones only and misses some. The top ten hold roughly 2.6% of the sample, which has 25,000 to 30,000 clones, just over 85% seen once. A word on this clone: The target antigen is unknown.

The junction had 6 bases not matched to a gene; V was cut back by 4 bases and J by 8 bases. Germline V CDR1 and CDR2: SEHNR, FQNEAQ (reference sequence). The CDR3 consists of 13 residues. J is TRBJ1-2 and V is TRBV7-9; 8 bases are a match to TRBD1. The sequence came from a human donor with classical Hodgkin lymphoma. The sequencing used peripheral blood mononuclear cells (PBMCs), collected at baseline. The CDR3 nucleotides are TGTGCCAGCAGCTCCGGACAGGGTGGGGGCTACACCTTC. Its protein product is CASSSGQGGGYTF.